This T cell receptor (beta chain) was observed in a study of a mutant IDH1 vaccine in newly diagnosed glioma. Libraries were prepared by immunoSEQ multiplex PCR; TCRdb keeps only in-frame clonotypes and omits some of them. Counted here are roughly 40,000 clones, about 83% occurring once; the ten biggest clones make up roughly 4.6%. Points on this clone: The antigen remains undetermined.

Time point described: week 35, safety follow-up. One vaccine dose held 300 ug of mutant IDH1 20-mer peptide and came with topical imiquimod. Patients in the study were vaccinated eight times, receiving shots in weeks 1, 3, 5, 7, 11, 15, 19 and 23. The CDR3 covers 12 residues. Per the germline V gene, CDR1 is ENHRY and CDR2 is SYGVKD. Germline trimming cut 6 bases from V and 8 bases from J; bases unmatched to any gene: 6. This chain links TRBV10-3 with TRBJ1-2; 7 bases line up with TRBD1. This TCR derives from a woman between 45 and 65 years old with glioma. Sequenced material: PBMCs, taken from a glioma patient whose treatment included an IDH1 peptide vaccine. For the CDR3, the DNA is TGTGCCATCAGCCCAACAGGGGACGGCTACACCTTC. It yields the protein CAISPTGDGYTF.